This record looks at one T cell receptor (beta chain) sequence and its context. What it recognizes is unknown. This sample was taken from a study of T cell responses to AZD1222 COVID-19 vaccine. At the level of the study: Analyses pooled second doses at about 4 or about 12 weeks. Notes on the study in general: Sampling that yielded the repertoires occurred only after the peak T cell response. Donor demographics were predominantly white British with a female majority; clonal diversity may be underestimated. Just a handful of AZD1222 recipients were seropositive at baseline.

The CDR3 contains 14 residues. Germline CDR1 reads MNHEY; CDR2 reads SVGEGT. V dropped 5 bases and J dropped 6; count of bases not matched to a gene: 3. Sequenced by immunoSEQ multiplex PCR; TCRdb stores in-frame clones only, minus some. Here the sample spans around 92,000 clones, 91% being singletons. This TCR was sampled from an adult in good health. This sample comprised peripheral blood, obtained on day 0 of AZD1222 vaccination. This chain uses TRBV6-2 or TRBV6-3 with TRBJ1-5, with 11 bases aligning to TRBD1. The CDR3 coding sequence is TGTGCCAGCAGTGAGGACAGGGGGCTTCAGCCCCAGCATTTT. Protein sequence: CASSEDRGLQPQHF.